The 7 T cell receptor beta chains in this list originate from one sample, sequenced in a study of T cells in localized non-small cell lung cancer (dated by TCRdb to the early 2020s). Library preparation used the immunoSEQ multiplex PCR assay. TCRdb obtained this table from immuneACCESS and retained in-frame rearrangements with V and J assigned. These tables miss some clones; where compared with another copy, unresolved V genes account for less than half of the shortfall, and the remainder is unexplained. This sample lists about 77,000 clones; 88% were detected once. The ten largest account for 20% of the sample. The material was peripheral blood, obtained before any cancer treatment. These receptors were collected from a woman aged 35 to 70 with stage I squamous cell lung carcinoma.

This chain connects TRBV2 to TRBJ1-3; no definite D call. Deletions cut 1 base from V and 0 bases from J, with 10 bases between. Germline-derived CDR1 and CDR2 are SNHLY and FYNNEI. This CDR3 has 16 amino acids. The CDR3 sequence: CASSEGRGVSGNTIYF. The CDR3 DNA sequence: TGTGCCAGCAGTGAAGGACGCGGTGTCTCTGGAAACACCATATATTTT.

CDR3 sequence reads: CASSSTTGVTSPLHF. The CDR3 DNA reads as TGTGCCAGCAGCTCCACGACGGGGGTTACTTCACCCCTCCACTTT. The chain links TRBV7-9 to TRBJ1-6; perhaps TRBD1 as D (5 bases). This CDR3 has 15 residues. V was trimmed by 4 bases and J by 9 bases, leaving 16 bases between them. Germline values: CDR1 SEHNR, CDR2 FQNEAQ (reference sequence).

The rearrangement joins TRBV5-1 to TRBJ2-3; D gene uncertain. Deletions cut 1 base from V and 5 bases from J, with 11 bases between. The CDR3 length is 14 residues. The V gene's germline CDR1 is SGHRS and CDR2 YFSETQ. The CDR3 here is CASSLPLVRDTQYF. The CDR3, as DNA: TGCGCCAGCAGCTTGCCGCTAGTACGAGATACGCAGTATTTT.

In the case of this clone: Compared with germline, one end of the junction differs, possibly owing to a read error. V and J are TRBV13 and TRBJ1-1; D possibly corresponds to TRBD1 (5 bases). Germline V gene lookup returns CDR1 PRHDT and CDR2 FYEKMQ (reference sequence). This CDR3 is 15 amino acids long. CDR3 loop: CASSLDGALGTEAFF. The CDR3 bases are TGTGCCAGCAGTTTAGACGGGGCCTTAGGGACTGAAGCTTTCTTT. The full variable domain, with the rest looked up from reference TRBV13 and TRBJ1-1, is AAGVIQSPRHLIKEKRETATLKCYPIPRHDTVYWYQQGPGQDPQFLISFYEKMQSDKGSIPDRFSAQQFSDYHSELNMSSLELGDSALYFCASSLDGALGTEAFFGQGTRLTVV.

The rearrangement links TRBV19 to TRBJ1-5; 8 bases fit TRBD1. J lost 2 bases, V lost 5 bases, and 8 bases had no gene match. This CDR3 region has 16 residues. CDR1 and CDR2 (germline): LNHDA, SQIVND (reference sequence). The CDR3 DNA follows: TGTGCCAGTAGTTTTTCGACAGGGGATGGCAATCAGCCCCAGCATTTT. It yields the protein CASSFSTGDGNQPQHF.

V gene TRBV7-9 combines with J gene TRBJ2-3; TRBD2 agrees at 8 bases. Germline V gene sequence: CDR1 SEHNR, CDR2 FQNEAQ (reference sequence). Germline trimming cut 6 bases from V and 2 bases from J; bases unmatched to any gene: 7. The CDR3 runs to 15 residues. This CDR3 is CASSSSGGHTDTQYF. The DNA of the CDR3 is TGTGCCAGCAGTTCGAGCGGGGGCCACACAGATACGCAGTATTTT.

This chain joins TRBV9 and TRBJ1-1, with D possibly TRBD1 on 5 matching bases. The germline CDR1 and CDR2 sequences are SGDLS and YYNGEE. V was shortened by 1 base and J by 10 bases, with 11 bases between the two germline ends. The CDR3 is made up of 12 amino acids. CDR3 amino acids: CASSVTTGPAFF. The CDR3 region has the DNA TGTGCCAGCAGCGTAACGACGGGGCCAGCTTTCTTT. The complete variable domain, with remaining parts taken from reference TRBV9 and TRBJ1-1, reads DSGVTQTPKHLITATGQRVTLRCSPRSGDLSVYWYQQSLDQGLQFLIQYYNGEERAKGNILERFSAQQFPDLHSELNLSSLELGDSALYFCASSVTTGPAFFGQGTRLTVV.